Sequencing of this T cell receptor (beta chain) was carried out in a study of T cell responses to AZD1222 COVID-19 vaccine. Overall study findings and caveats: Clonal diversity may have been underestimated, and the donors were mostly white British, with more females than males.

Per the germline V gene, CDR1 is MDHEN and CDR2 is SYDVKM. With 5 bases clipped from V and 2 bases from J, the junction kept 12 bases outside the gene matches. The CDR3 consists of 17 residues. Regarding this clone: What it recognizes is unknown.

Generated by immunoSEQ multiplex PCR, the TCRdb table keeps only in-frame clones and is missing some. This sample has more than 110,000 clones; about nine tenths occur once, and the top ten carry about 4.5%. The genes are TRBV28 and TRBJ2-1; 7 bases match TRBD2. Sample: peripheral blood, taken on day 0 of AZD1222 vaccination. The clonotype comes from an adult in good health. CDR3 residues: CASSRGGWLAAYNEQFF. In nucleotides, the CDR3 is TGTGCCAGCAGTCGCGGAGGATGGCTAGCGGCCTACAATGAGCAGTTCTTC.